The 11 T cell receptor beta chains given below trace back to one sample, sequenced in a study of blood T cell repertoires in COVID-19. Method: immunoSEQ multiplex PCR; TCRdb's copy keeps in-frame clones and lacks some. The table includes 200,000 to 250,000 clones, roughly 80% detected once. The sample comprised peripheral blood. These receptors originate from a woman aged 50 to 60 with acute or convalescent COVID-19.

This chain connects TRBV28 to TRBJ2-7; weak D call: TRBD1 (5 bases). The CDR3 extends over 14 amino acids. Germline V CDR1 and CDR2: MDHEN, SYDVKM. The ends were cut back, 6 bases at V and 4 bases at J, with 16 bases in the middle. CDR3 DNA: TGTGCCAGCAGAGACAGTGGCTCTTTATACGAGCAGTACTTC. Translating gives CASRDSGSLYEQYF.

The chain recombines TRBV12-3 or TRBV12-4 with TRBJ1-5, with D uncertain. The CDR3 totals 12 residues. The V and J ends lost 6 bases and 7 bases respectively, with 10 bases between them. CDR3 DNA sequence: TGTGCCAGCAGCTCCATCCGGCAGCCCCAGCATTTT. As protein: CASSSIRQPQHF.

The chain is built from TRBV6-5 and TRBJ1-1; the D is unclear. CDR3 length: 14 residues. The ends were cut back, 6 bases at V and 2 bases at J, with 13 bases in the middle. Germline-derived CDR1 and CDR2 are MNHEY and SVGAGI. CDR3 amino acids: CASSLEAPNTEAFF. In DNA, the CDR3 is TGTGCCAGCAGCCTCGAGGCCCCAAACACTGAAGCTTTCTTT.

The rearrangement joins TRBV6-6 to TRBJ1-2; D ambiguous. The germline V gene encodes CDR1 MNHNY and CDR2 SVGAGI (reference sequence). V was trimmed by 6 bases and J by 8 bases, leaving 19 bases between them. The length of the CDR3 is 14 residues. The CDR3 DNA is TGTGCCAGCAGCCAAACGGGAGGCCCCGGGGGCTACACCTTC. It encodes CASSQTGGPGGYTF.

This clone appeared a few times. The chain couples TRBV28 to TRBJ1-3, with unresolved D. Germline CDR1 MDHEN, CDR2 SYDVKM. This CDR3 region has 14 residues. Between the trimmed V and J ends, which lost 6 bases and 2 bases, there was a span of 11 bases. As DNA, the CDR3 is TGTGCCAGCAGCGAAGTGCAGGCTGGAAACACCATATATTTT. Its protein product is CASSEVQAGNTIYF.

The chain couples TRBV5-1 to TRBJ2-1; possible D gene TRBD1, 6 bases. CDR1 SGHRS and CDR2 YFSETQ come from the germline V gene. V lost 4 bases and J lost 5, with 10 bases in between. The length of the CDR3 is 13 residues. CDR3 in amino acids: CASSLWTDNEQFF. CDR3 nucleotides: TGCGCCAGCAGCCTATGGACAGACAATGAGCAGTTCTTC.

The rearrangement joins TRBV4-3 to TRBJ2-5; TRBD1 is a possible D gene (5 bases). Trimming pared 0 bases from V and 7 bases from J, leaving 15 bases between. CDR1 is LGHNA, CDR2 YSLEER, per germline. The length of the CDR3 is 15 residues. The CDR3 DNA reads as TGCGCCAGCAGCCAAGACGTGGACACTTTGTCGACCCAGTACTTC. Protein product: CASSQDVDTLSTQYF.

The chain is built from TRBV7-9 and TRBJ2-3, with D perhaps matching TRBD1 (5 bases). Germline loops: CDR1 SEHNR, CDR2 FQNEAQ (reference sequence). There are 14 residues in the CDR3. V dropped 3 bases and J dropped 1 base, with 8 bases sitting between them. In nucleotides, the CDR3 is TGTGCCAGCAGCTTCGGACACCGCACAGATACGCAGTATTTT. This gives the protein CASSFGHRTDTQYF.

The chain joins TRBV7-2 to TRBJ1-2; tentatively, D is TRBD1 (6 bases). Germline-derived CDR1 and CDR2 are SGHTA and FQGNSA. This CDR3 contains 15 residues. V was trimmed by 5 bases and J by 6 bases, leaving 19 bases between them. CDR3 sequence: CASSIDRKGVNGYTF. The DNA for the CDR3 is TGTGCCAGCAGCATCGACAGGAAAGGAGTAAATGGCTACACCTTC.

The rearrangement uses TRBV28 and TRBJ1-2; 7 positions agree with TRBD1. This CDR3 spans 13 amino acids. The germline CDR1 and CDR2 sequences are MDHEN and SYDVKM. Losses at the gene ends were 6 bases for V and 8 bases for J; bases not matched to a gene: 9. For the CDR3, the DNA is TGTGCCAGCAGGTCGGACAGGAGGGAAGGCTACACCTTC. Protein product: CASRSDRREGYTF.

The chain employs TRBV28 and TRBJ1-6; D gene uncertain. The CDR3 sequence is 13 residues long. Trimming left V 7 bases short and J 7 bases short, with 11 bases between. Germline CDR1 reads MDHEN; CDR2 reads SYDVKM. This CDR3 is CASNRPTNSPLHF. CDR3 bases: TGTGCCAGCAATCGCCCCACAAATTCACCCCTCCACTTT.